The clone carrying this T cell receptor (beta chain) was seen many times. The antigen remains undetermined. This record comes from a study of T cells in Graves' hyperthyroidism and ophthalmopathy. TCR beta CDR3 regions were amplified from RNA. HTBI primers were the set used in a first-round RT-PCR of the TCR CDR3. TCRdb fed the multiplex PCR reads into MiXCR, producing one record per CDR3 protein. The sample has about 620,000 distinct CDR3 sequences; around 15% are singletons. General study points: Researchers found most expanded thyroid clonotypes above 0.001 in blood as well.

CDR3 length: 20 residues. The V segment lost 8 bases and the J segment 6 bases; nucleotides outside the gene matches: 24. Germline V gene lookup returns CDR1 MNHNS and CDR2 SASEGT. Patients aged 18 to 65 had newly diagnosed hyperthyroidism that had lasted under 2 months. Diagnoses rested on clinical symptoms, serum thyroxine and TRAb, thyroid ultrasound and orbital computed tomography. The chain combines TRBV6-1 with TRBJ2-2, with 10 bases aligning to TRBD2. The sequence derives from a woman in her thirties with Graves' hyperthyroidism. Sequencing used blood. DNA for the CDR3: TGTGCCAGCGGTGGGGGCGGGGGCATCGGTTCTAGCGGGAGCCCCGGGGAGCTGTTTTTT. Translation: CASGGGGGIGSSGSPGELFF.